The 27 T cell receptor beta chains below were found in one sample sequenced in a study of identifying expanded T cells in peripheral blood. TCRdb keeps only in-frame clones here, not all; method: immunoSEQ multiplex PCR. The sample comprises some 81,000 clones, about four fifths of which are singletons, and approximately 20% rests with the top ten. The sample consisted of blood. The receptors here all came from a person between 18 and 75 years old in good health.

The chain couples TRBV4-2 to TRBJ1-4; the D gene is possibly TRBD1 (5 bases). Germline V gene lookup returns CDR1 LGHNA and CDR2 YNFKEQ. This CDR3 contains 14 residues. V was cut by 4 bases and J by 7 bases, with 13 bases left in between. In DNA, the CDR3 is TGTGCCAGCAGCCTCGGGGGGGATAGTGAAAAACTGTTTTTT. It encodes CASSLGGDSEKLFF.

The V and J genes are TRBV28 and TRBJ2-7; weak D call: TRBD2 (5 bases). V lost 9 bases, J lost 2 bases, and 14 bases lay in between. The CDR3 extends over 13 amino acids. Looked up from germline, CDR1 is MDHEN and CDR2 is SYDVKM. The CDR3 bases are TGTGCCAGTGTTCCGGGGTCAACCTACGAGCAGTACTTC. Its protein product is CASVPGSTYEQYF.

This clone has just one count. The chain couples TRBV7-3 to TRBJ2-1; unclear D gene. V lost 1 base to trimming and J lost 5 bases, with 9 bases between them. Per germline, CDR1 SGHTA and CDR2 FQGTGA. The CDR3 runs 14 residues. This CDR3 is CASSLMRADNEQFF. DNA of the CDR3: TGTGCCAGCAGCTTAATGCGCGCGGACAATGAGCAGTTCTTC.

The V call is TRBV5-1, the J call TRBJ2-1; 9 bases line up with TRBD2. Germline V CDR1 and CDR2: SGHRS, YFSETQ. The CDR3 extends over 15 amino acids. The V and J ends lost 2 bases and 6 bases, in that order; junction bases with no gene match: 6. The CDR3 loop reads CASSFGSGSSNEQFF. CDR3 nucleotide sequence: TGCGCCAGCAGCTTCGGTAGCGGGAGTAGCAATGAGCAGTTCTTC. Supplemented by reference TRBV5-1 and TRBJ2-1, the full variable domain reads KAGVTQTPRYLIKTRGQQVTLSCSPISGHRSVSWYQQTPGQGLQFLFEYFSETQRNKGNFPGRFSGRQFSNSRSEMNVSTLELGDSALYLCASSFGSGSSNEQFFGPGTRLTVL.

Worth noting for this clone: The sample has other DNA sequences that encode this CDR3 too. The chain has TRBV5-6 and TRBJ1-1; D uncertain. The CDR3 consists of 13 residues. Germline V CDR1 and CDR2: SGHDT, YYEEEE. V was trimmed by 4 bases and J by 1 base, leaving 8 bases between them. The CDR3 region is CASSLGGNTEAFF. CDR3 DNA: TGTGCCAGCAGCCTAGGAGGGAACACTGAAGCTTTCTTT.

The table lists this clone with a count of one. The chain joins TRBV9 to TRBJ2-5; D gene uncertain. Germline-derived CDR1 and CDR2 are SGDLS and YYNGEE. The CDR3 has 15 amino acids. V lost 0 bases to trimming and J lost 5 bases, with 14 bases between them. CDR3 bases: TGTGCCAGCAGCGTAGGACTTCCTGTAGGTGAGACCCAGTACTTC. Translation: CASSVGLPVGETQYF.

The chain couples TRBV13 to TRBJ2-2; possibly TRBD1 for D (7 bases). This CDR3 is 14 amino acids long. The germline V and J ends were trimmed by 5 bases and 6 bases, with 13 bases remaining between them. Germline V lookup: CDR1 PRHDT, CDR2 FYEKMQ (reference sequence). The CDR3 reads CASSQGGAAGELFF. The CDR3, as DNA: TGTGCCAGCAGCCAGGGGGGAGCAGCCGGGGAGCTGTTTTTT.

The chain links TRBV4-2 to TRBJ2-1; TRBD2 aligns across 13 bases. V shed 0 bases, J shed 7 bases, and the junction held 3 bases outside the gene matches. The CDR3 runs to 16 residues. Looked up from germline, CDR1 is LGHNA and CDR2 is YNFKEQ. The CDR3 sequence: CASSQEGLAGLNEQFF. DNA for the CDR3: TGTGCCAGCAGCCAAGAGGGACTAGCGGGACTAAATGAGCAGTTCTTC.

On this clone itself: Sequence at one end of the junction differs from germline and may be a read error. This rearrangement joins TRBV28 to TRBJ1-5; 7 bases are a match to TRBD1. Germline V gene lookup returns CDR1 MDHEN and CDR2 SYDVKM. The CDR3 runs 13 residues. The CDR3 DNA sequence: TGTGCCAGCACCTCACAGGGGAATCGGCCCCAGCATTTT. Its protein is CASTSQGNRPQHF. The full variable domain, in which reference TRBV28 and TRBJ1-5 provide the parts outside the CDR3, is DVKVTQSSRYLVKRTGEKVFLECVQDMDHENMFWYRQDPGLGLRLIYFSYDVKMKEKGDIPEGYSVSREKKERFSLILESASTNQTSMYLCASTSQGNRPQHFGDGTRLSIL.

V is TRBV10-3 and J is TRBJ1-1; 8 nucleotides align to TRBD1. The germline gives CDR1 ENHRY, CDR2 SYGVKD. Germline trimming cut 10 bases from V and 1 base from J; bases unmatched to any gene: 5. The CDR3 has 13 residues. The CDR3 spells CATLQGENTEAFF. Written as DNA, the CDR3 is TGTGCCACATTACAGGGGGAGAACACTGAAGCTTTCTTT.

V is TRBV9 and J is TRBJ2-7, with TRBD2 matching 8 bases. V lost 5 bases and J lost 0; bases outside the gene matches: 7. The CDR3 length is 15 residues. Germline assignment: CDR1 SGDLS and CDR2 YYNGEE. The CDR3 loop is CASSRSGVSSYEQYF. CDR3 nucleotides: TGTGCCAGCAGTCGTAGCGGGGTTAGCTCCTACGAGCAGTACTTC.

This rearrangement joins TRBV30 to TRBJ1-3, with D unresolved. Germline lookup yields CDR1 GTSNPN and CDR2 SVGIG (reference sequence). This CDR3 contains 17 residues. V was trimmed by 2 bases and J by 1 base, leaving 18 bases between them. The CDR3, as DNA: TGTGCCTGGAGTCCCGACTCCGGGAGGTTGTCTGGAAACACCATATATTTT. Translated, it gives CAWSPDSGRLSGNTIYF.

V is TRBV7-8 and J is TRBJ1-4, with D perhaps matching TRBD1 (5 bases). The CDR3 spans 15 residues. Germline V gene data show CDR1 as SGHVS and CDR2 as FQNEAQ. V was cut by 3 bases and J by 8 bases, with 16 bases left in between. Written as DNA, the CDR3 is TGTGCCAGCAGCTTCGCAGGGCGCGGGTGGGAAAAACTGTTTTTT. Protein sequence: CASSFAGRGWEKLFF.

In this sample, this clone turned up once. The CDR3 region has the DNA TGCAGCGTTACTAGCGACCTCGACACCGGGGAGCTGTTTTTT. This encodes CSVTSDLDTGELFF. This sequence joins TRBV29-1 and TRBJ2-2; 7 bases align to TRBD2. Germline V lookup: CDR1 SQVTM, CDR2 ANQGSEA. The V and J ends lost 5 bases and 3 bases, in that order; junction bases with no gene match: 6. CDR3 length equals 14 residues.

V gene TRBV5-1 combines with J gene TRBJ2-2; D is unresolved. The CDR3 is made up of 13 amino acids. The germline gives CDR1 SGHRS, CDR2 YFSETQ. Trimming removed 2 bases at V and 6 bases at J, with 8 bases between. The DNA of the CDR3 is TGCGCCAGCAGCTTAGAGGTTGCCGGGGAGCTGTTTTTT. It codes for CASSLEVAGELFF.

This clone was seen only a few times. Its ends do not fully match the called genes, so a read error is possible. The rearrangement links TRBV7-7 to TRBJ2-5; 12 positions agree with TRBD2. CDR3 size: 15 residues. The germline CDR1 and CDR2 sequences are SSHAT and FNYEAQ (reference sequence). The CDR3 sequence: CASSLGLAGQETQYF. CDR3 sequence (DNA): TGTGCTAGCAGCCTCGGACTAGCGGGGCAAGAGACCCAGTACTTC.

The CDR3 is CAIRGVPGELFF. The CDR3 DNA follows: TGTGCCATTCGAGGGGTTCCCGGGGAGCTGTTTTTT. V usage is TRBV7-6 and J usage is TRBJ2-2, with D tentatively TRBD1 or TRBD2 (5 bases each). Germline V gene data show CDR1 as SGHVS and CDR2 as FNYEAQ. Trimming pared 10 bases from V and 6 bases from J, leaving 12 bases between. The CDR3 is 12 amino acids.

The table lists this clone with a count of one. CDR3 residues: CSPTGLLGAFF. The CDR3 nucleotides are TGCAGTCCGACAGGGCTATTAGGAGCTTTCTTT. The V and J genes are TRBV20-1 and TRBJ1-1; 7 nucleotides match TRBD1. This CDR3 contains 11 residues. V shed 8 bases, J shed 10 bases, and the junction held 10 bases outside the gene matches. Germline V gives CDR1 DFQATT, CDR2 SNEGSKA (reference sequence).

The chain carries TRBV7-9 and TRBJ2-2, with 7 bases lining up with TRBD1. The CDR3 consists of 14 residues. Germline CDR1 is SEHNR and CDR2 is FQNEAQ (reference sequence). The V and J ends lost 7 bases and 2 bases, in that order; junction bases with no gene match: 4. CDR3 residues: CASTRQGNTGELFF. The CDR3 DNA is TGTGCCAGCACCCGACAGGGCAACACCGGGGAGCTGTTTTTT.

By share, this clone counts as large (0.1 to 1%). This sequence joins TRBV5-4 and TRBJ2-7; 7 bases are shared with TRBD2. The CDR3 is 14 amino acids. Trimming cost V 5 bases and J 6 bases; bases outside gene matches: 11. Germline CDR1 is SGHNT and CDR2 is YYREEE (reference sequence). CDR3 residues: CASSSPGSGVEQYF. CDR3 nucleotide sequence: TGTGCCAGCAGTTCCCCGGGAAGCGGGGTCGAGCAGTACTTC.

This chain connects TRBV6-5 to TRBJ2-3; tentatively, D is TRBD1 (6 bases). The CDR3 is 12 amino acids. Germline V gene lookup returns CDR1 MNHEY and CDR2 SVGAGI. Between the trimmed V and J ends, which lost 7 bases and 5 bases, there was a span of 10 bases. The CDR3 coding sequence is TGTGCCAGCACCTCACAGGGAGATACGCAGTATTTT. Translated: CASTSQGDTQYF.

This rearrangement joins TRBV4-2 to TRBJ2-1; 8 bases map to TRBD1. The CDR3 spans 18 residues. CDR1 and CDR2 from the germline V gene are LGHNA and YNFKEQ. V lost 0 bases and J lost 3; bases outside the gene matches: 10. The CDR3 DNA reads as TGTGCCAGCAGCCAAGATTTCCCCCCACAGGGGGGCTACAATGAGCAGTTCTTC. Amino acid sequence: CASSQDFPPQGGYNEQFF.

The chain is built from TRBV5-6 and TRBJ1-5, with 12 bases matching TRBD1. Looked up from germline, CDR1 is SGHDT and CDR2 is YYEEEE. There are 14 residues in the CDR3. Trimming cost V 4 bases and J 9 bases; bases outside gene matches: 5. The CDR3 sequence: CASSPGTGGLPQHF. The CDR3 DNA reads TGTGCCAGCAGCCCCGGGACAGGGGGCTTGCCCCAGCATTTT.

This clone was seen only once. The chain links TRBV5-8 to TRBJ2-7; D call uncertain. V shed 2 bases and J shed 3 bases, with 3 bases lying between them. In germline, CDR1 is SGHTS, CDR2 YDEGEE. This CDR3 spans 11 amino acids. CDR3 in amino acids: CASSLVYEQYF. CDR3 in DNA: TGTGCCAGCAGCTTAGTCTACGAGCAGTACTTC.

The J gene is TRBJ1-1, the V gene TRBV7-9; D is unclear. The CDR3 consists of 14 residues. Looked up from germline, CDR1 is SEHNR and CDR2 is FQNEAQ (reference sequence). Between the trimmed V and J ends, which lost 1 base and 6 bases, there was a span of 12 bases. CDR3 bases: TGTGCCAGCAGCTTAGAACAGCAATACGCTGAAGCTTTCTTT. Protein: CASSLEQQYAEAFF.

CDR3 bases: TGTGCCAGCAGTTGGGTTCAGGGGGGGAATCAGCCCCAGCATTTT. Translation gives CASSWVQGGNQPQHF. The chain couples TRBV6-4 to TRBJ1-5; 7 bases are a match to TRBD1. The V gene end was trimmed by 5 bases and the J gene end by 4 bases; junction bases not matched to a gene: 8. CDR1 is MRHNA, CDR2 SNTAGT, per germline. CDR3 length equals 15 residues.

The CDR3 is CASSQSLPSGSGTDTQYF. As DNA, the CDR3 is TGTGCCAGCAGCCAATCGTTGCCTAGCGGGAGTGGGACAGATACGCAGTATTTT. The V and J genes are TRBV16 and TRBJ2-3, with TRBD2 matching over 10 bases. The CDR3 has 18 amino acids. After removal of 0 bases from V and 3 bases from J, the junction contained 9 bases not matched to a gene. Germline CDR1 is KGHSY and CDR2 is FQNENV.